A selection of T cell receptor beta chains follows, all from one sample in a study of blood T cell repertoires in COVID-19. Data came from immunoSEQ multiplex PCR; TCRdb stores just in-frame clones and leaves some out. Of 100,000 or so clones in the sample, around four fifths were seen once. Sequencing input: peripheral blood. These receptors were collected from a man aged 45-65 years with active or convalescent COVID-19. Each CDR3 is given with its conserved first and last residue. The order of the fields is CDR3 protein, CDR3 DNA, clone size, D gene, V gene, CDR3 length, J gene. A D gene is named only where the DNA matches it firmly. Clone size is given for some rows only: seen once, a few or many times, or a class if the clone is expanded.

cdr3_aa: CASSSRTGGYEQYF; cdr3_nt: TGCGCCAGCAGCTCGCGGACAGGGGGCTACGAGCAGTACTTC; clone_size: .; d_call: TRBD1; v_call: TRBV5-1; cdr3_length: 14; j_call: TRBJ2-7
cdr3_aa: CASGRGDTQYF; cdr3_nt: TGTGCTAGTGGGCGTGGAGATACGCAGTATTTT; clone_size: .; d_call: .; v_call: TRBV12-5; cdr3_length: 11; j_call: TRBJ2-3
cdr3_aa: CASSLGLKYGYTF; cdr3_nt: TGTGCCAGTAGCCTGGGACTTAAGTATGGCTACACCTTC; clone_size: .; d_call: .; v_call: TRBV19; cdr3_length: 13; j_call: TRBJ1-2
cdr3_aa: CASSEFRQGGSPLHF; cdr3_nt: TGCGCCAGCAGTGAGTTTAGACAGGGAGGCTCACCCCTCCACTTT; clone_size: .; d_call: TRBD1; v_call: TRBV10-2; cdr3_length: 15; j_call: TRBJ1-6
cdr3_aa: CASRDRVFEKLFF; cdr3_nt: TGTGCCAGCAGAGACAGGGTTTTTGAAAAACTGTTTTTT; clone_size: .; d_call: TRBD1; v_call: TRBV27; cdr3_length: 13; j_call: TRBJ1-4
cdr3_aa: CASSITAARDTEAFF; cdr3_nt: TGTGCCAGTAGTATTACGGCGGCCAGGGACACTGAAGCTTTCTTT; clone_size: .; d_call: .; v_call: TRBV19; cdr3_length: 15; j_call: TRBJ1-1
cdr3_aa: CASLWAGGIGEQYF; cdr3_nt: TGTGCCTCGTTGTGGGCGGGAGGTATCGGGGAGCAGTACTTC; clone_size: .; d_call: TRBD2; v_call: TRBV28; cdr3_length: 14; j_call: TRBJ2-7
cdr3_aa: CASAILAGGINEQFF; cdr3_nt: TGTGCCAGTGCCATACTAGCGGGAGGGATTAATGAGCAGTTCTTC; clone_size: .; d_call: TRBD2; v_call: TRBV19; cdr3_length: 15; j_call: TRBJ2-1
cdr3_aa: CASSWTSGESDTQYF; cdr3_nt: TGTGCCAGCAGTTGGACTAGCGGGGAGTCGGATACGCAGTATTTT; clone_size: .; d_call: TRBD2; v_call: TRBV28; cdr3_length: 15; j_call: TRBJ2-3
cdr3_aa: CASSEALVQYF; cdr3_nt: TGTGCCAGCAGTGAAGCCCTAGTGCAGTACTTC; clone_size: many; d_call: .; v_call: TRBV6-1; cdr3_length: 11; j_call: TRBJ2-7
cdr3_aa: CASSLPPGQAPDEQYF; cdr3_nt: TGTGCCAGCAGCTTGCCCCCCGGACAGGCCCCTGACGAGCAGTACTTC; clone_size: .; d_call: TRBD1; v_call: TRBV5-6; cdr3_length: 16; j_call: TRBJ2-7
cdr3_aa: CASSFGTGNFYEQYF; cdr3_nt: TGTGCCAGCAGTTTCGGGACAGGGAATTTCTACGAGCAGTACTTC; clone_size: .; d_call: TRBD1; v_call: TRBV9; cdr3_length: 15; j_call: TRBJ2-7
cdr3_aa: CASSSTDRGDNEQFF; cdr3_nt: TGTGCCAGCAGCTCTACAGACAGGGGTGATAATGAGCAGTTCTTC; clone_size: .; d_call: TRBD1; v_call: TRBV7-9; cdr3_length: 15; j_call: TRBJ2-1
cdr3_aa: CASSRGDEGAGYTF; cdr3_nt: TGTGCCAGTAGTAGAGGAGATGAAGGGGCTGGCTACACCTTC; clone_size: .; d_call: .; v_call: TRBV19; cdr3_length: 14; j_call: TRBJ1-2
cdr3_aa: CSVEDLGGPTRNEQFF; cdr3_nt: TGCAGCGTTGAAGATTTAGGGGGCCCTACTCGCAATGAGCAGTTCTTC; clone_size: .; d_call: TRBD1; v_call: TRBV29-1; cdr3_length: 16; j_call: TRBJ2-1
cdr3_aa: CASVRDRAAKLFF; cdr3_nt: TGTGCCAGTGTCCGGGACAGGGCGGCAAAACTGTTTTTT; clone_size: .; d_call: TRBD1; v_call: TRBV6-5; cdr3_length: 13; j_call: TRBJ1-4
cdr3_aa: CASAVAGEGYNEQFF; cdr3_nt: TGTGCTAGTGCCGTAGCGGGAGAGGGCTACAATGAGCAGTTCTTC; clone_size: .; d_call: TRBD2; v_call: TRBV12-5; cdr3_length: 15; j_call: TRBJ2-1
cdr3_aa: CASRYGLAETDTQYF; cdr3_nt: TGTGCCAGCAGATACGGACTAGCGGAAACAGATACGCAGTATTTT; clone_size: .; d_call: TRBD2; v_call: TRBV5-4; cdr3_length: 15; j_call: TRBJ2-3
cdr3_aa: CASSLSPTTMAQYF; cdr3_nt: TGTGCCAGCAGCTTATCTCCTACCACCATGGCCCAGTACTTC; clone_size: .; d_call: .; v_call: TRBV7-9; cdr3_length: 14; j_call: TRBJ2-5
cdr3_aa: CASSPAGTLGEQYF; cdr3_nt: TGTGCCAGCTCACCCGCCGGAACGCTAGGCGAGCAGTACTTC; clone_size: .; d_call: .; v_call: TRBV18; cdr3_length: 14; j_call: TRBJ2-7
cdr3_aa: CASSLALAGGPEQYF; cdr3_nt: TGTGCCAGCAGCTTGGCACTAGCGGGAGGGCCCGAGCAGTACTTC; clone_size: .; d_call: TRBD2; v_call: TRBV5-4; cdr3_length: 15; j_call: TRBJ2-7
cdr3_aa: CAWSGTRANQPQHF; cdr3_nt: TGTGCCTGGAGCGGTACGAGGGCCAATCAGCCCCAGCATTTT; clone_size: .; d_call: .; v_call: TRBV30; cdr3_length: 14; j_call: TRBJ1-5
cdr3_aa: CASSLRMGRRDTF; cdr3_nt: TGTGCCAGCAGCTTGAGGATGGGCCGGAGGGACACCTTC; clone_size: .; d_call: .; v_call: TRBV5-6; cdr3_length: 13; j_call: TRBJ1-2
cdr3_aa: CASSPPAGREYGYTF; cdr3_nt: TGTGCCAGCTCACCTCCCGCGGGAAGAGAGTATGGCTACACCTTC; clone_size: .; d_call: .; v_call: TRBV18; cdr3_length: 15; j_call: TRBJ1-2
cdr3_aa: CASSELRDPYEQYF; cdr3_nt: TGTGCCAGCAGTGAATTGCGGGACCCCTACGAGCAGTACTTC; clone_size: .; d_call: .; v_call: TRBV6-1; cdr3_length: 14; j_call: TRBJ2-7
cdr3_aa: CASSLEALAGVETQYF; cdr3_nt: TGCGCCAGCAGCTTGGAAGCACTAGCGGGAGTGGAGACCCAGTACTTC; clone_size: .; d_call: TRBD2; v_call: TRBV5-1; cdr3_length: 16; j_call: TRBJ2-5
cdr3_aa: CASSLVTATNEKLFF; cdr3_nt: TGCGCCAGCAGCTTGGTCACGGCAACTAATGAAAAACTGTTTTTT; clone_size: .; d_call: .; v_call: TRBV5-1; cdr3_length: 15; j_call: TRBJ1-4
cdr3_aa: CASTRHPAGPPAEAFF; cdr3_nt: TGTGCCAGCACTCGACACCCTGCAGGTCCGCCAGCCGAAGCTTTCTTT; clone_size: .; d_call: .; v_call: TRBV27; cdr3_length: 16; j_call: TRBJ1-1
cdr3_aa: CASSLFTDRGYEQYF; cdr3_nt: TGTGCCAGCAGTTTATTCACCGACAGGGGCTACGAGCAGTACTTC; clone_size: .; d_call: TRBD1; v_call: TRBV28; cdr3_length: 15; j_call: TRBJ2-7
cdr3_aa: CATSRDFGQALRGYTF; cdr3_nt: TGTGCCACCAGCAGAGATTTTGGACAGGCTTTGAGGGGCTACACCTTC; clone_size: once; d_call: TRBD1; v_call: TRBV15; cdr3_length: 16; j_call: TRBJ1-2
cdr3_aa: CASSLSISNTEAFF; cdr3_nt: TGTGCCAGCAGCTTAAGTATTTCGAACACTGAAGCTTTCTTT; clone_size: .; d_call: .; v_call: TRBV7-3; cdr3_length: 14; j_call: TRBJ1-1
cdr3_aa: CASSLRTSFSTDTQYF; cdr3_nt: TGTGCCAGCAGCTTAAGGACTAGCTTTAGCACAGATACGCAGTATTTT; clone_size: .; d_call: TRBD2; v_call: TRBV7-8; cdr3_length: 16; j_call: TRBJ2-3
cdr3_aa: CASSDARGTGELFF; cdr3_nt: TGTGCCAGCAGTGACGCCAGGGGGACCGGGGAGCTGTTTTTT; clone_size: few; d_call: TRBD1; v_call: TRBV6-4; cdr3_length: 14; j_call: TRBJ2-2
cdr3_aa: CSVSRLANTGELFF; cdr3_nt: TGCAGCGTGTCCCGACTAGCGAACACCGGGGAGCTGTTTTTT; clone_size: .; d_call: .; v_call: TRBV29-1; cdr3_length: 14; j_call: TRBJ2-2
cdr3_aa: CASSLAQGLYNEQFF; cdr3_nt: TGTGCCAGCAGCTTAGCACAGGGATTGTACAATGAGCAGTTCTTC; clone_size: once; d_call: .; v_call: TRBV7-6; cdr3_length: 15; j_call: TRBJ2-1
cdr3_aa: CASSHTSGRFNEQYF; cdr3_nt: TGTGCCAGCAGCCATACTAGCGGGAGGTTCAACGAGCAGTACTTC; clone_size: .; d_call: TRBD2; v_call: TRBV3-1/TRBV3-2; cdr3_length: 15; j_call: TRBJ2-7
cdr3_aa: CATSAGTSGVQETQYF; cdr3_nt: TGTGCCACCAGCGCGGGGACTAGCGGGGTCCAAGAGACCCAGTACTTC; clone_size: once; d_call: TRBD2; v_call: TRBV15; cdr3_length: 16; j_call: TRBJ2-5
cdr3_aa: CATSREGLASYEQYF; cdr3_nt: TGTGCCACCAGCAGAGAAGGACTAGCGAGCTACGAGCAGTACTTC; clone_size: few; d_call: TRBD2; v_call: TRBV15; cdr3_length: 15; j_call: TRBJ2-7
cdr3_aa: CASSSLESVLDTQYF; cdr3_nt: TGTGCCAGCAGCTCCTTAGAGAGCGTCCTAGATACGCAGTATTTT; clone_size: .; d_call: .; v_call: TRBV7-8; cdr3_length: 15; j_call: TRBJ2-3
cdr3_aa: CASSPTRGGQGTDTQYF; cdr3_nt: TGTGCCAGCTCACCAACCCGAGGGGGACAGGGAACAGATACGCAGTATTTT; clone_size: .; d_call: TRBD1; v_call: TRBV18; cdr3_length: 17; j_call: TRBJ2-3
cdr3_aa: CASSGPDSLYQPQHF; cdr3_nt: TGTGCCAGCAGTGGCCCGGACAGCCTTTATCAGCCCCAGCATTTT; clone_size: .; d_call: .; v_call: TRBV28; cdr3_length: 15; j_call: TRBJ1-5
cdr3_aa: CASSPDFRALGQYF; cdr3_nt: TGTGCCAGCAGCCCCGACTTCAGGGCCCTTGGGCAGTACTTC; clone_size: few; d_call: .; v_call: TRBV3-1/TRBV3-2; cdr3_length: 14; j_call: TRBJ2-7
cdr3_aa: CASSLVSGRQKLFF; cdr3_nt: TGTGCCAGCAGCTTAGTTTCAGGCCGGCAAAAACTGTTTTTT; clone_size: .; d_call: .; v_call: TRBV7-9; cdr3_length: 14; j_call: TRBJ1-4
cdr3_aa: CASGEGVTNQPQHF; cdr3_nt: TGTGCTAGTGGTGAGGGGGTCACAAATCAGCCCCAGCATTTT; clone_size: .; d_call: .; v_call: TRBV12-5; cdr3_length: 14; j_call: TRBJ1-5
cdr3_aa: CASSLLAGTNTGELFF; cdr3_nt: TGTGCCAGCAGCTTACTAGCGGGAACGAACACCGGGGAGCTGTTTTTT; clone_size: .; d_call: TRBD2; v_call: TRBV5-5; cdr3_length: 16; j_call: TRBJ2-2
cdr3_aa: CASSLRTAYEQYF; cdr3_nt: TGTGCCAGCAGCTTGAGGACAGCCTACGAGCAGTACTTC; clone_size: .; d_call: .; v_call: TRBV7-2; cdr3_length: 13; j_call: TRBJ2-7
cdr3_aa: CASSPIAGGLSYNEQFF; cdr3_nt: TGTGCCAGCAGTCCTATAGCGGGAGGCCTCTCCTACAATGAGCAGTTCTTC; clone_size: .; d_call: TRBD2; v_call: TRBV13; cdr3_length: 17; j_call: TRBJ2-1